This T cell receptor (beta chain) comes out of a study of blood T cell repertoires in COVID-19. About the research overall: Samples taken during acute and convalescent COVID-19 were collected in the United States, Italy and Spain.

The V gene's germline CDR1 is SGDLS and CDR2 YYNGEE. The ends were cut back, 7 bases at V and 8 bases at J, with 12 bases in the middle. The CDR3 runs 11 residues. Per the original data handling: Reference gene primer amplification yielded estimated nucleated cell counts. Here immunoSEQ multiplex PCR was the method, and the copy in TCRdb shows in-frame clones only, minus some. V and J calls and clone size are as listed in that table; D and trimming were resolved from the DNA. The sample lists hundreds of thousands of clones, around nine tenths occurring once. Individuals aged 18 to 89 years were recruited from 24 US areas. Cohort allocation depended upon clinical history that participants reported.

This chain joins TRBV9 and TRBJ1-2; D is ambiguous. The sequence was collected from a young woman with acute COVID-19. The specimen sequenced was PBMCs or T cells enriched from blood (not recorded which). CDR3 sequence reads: CASRNAGGYTF. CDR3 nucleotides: TGTGCCAGCCGAAACGCGGGAGGCTACACCTTC. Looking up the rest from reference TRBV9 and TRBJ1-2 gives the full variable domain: DSGVTQTPKHLITATGQRVTLRCSPRSGDLSVYWYQQSLDQGLQFLIQYYNGEERAKGNILERFSAQQFPDLHSELNLSSLELGDSALYFCASRNAGGYTFGSGTRLTVV.